The clone carrying this T cell receptor beta chain came up a few times. Its antigen remains unidentified. Pooled together were second doses at about 4 or about 12 weeks. This sample stems from a study of T cell responses to AZD1222 COVID-19 vaccine. Study-level findings and limits: Mapped onto spike, vaccine-associated CD4 TCRs spanned it and were dominant at 160-218 and 743-854. Donors in the cohort were predominantly white British and more often female, and clonal diversity was possibly underestimated. Targets within unmutated variant regions were reportedly found for nearly half of spike-specific TCRs.

Method: immunoSEQ multiplex PCR; TCRdb's copy keeps in-frame clones and lacks some. Among fewer than 100,000 clones listed, about 90% were seen once. CDR3 length: 15 residues. CDR1 is LNHDA, CDR2 SQIVND, per germline (reference sequence). V lost 8 bases, J lost 6 bases, and 9 bases stayed unmatched. The TCR originated in an adult who received the AZD1222 COVID-19 vaccine. This material consisted of peripheral blood, taken 28 days after the second AZD1222 dose. V gene TRBV19 combines with J gene TRBJ1-6; 8 bases are shared with TRBD1. The CDR3 DNA reads as TGTGCCAGTGGAACGAGACAGGGGTCTAATTCACCCCTCCACTTT. It translates to CASGTRQGSNSPLHF.